These T cell receptor beta chains were read from a single sample in a study of PD-L1 blockade in urothelial cancer. This table comes from immunoSEQ multiplex PCR, and its TCRdb copy is limited to in-frame clones, with some not included. The table lists more than 45,000 clones, roughly 80% of them singletons. Sequencing used PBMCs, obtained around atezolizumab (anti-PD-L1) treatment. The receptors come from a man between 65 and 85 years old with urothelial cancer. Each CDR3 is given without its conserved first and last residue.

>TRBV18|TRBJ1-2
ASSPGTGRNYGYT
>TRBV5-8|TRBJ1-2
ASSFQGLE
>TRBV19|TRBJ1-4
ASSIDPRSNEKLF
>TRBV6-5|TRBJ1-3
ASSYRSTVGNTIY
>TRBV5-4|TRBJ1-2
ASSLDGQGVNYGYT
>TRBV4-2|TRBJ2-3
ASSQRGLAGEDTQY
>TRBV27|TRBJ2-2
ASSLVFAGELF
>TRBV2|TRBJ2-7
ASSERGGNWAYYEQY
>TRBV20-1|TRBJ2-1
SAPREDEQF
>TRBV27|TRBJ2-5
ASRSQGSGTQY
>TRBV6-1|TRBJ2-3
ASKSGQGAFDTQY
>TRBV29-1|TRBJ1-2
SVESGANYGYT
>TRBV7-2|TRBJ2-5
ASSRGLEETQY
>TRBV4-3|TRBJ2-4
ASSQGGQSGPQY
>TRBV9|TRBJ2-2
ASSGPKGVGGNTGELF
>TRBV4-3|TRBJ1-2
ASSPETGNYGYT
>TRBV2|TRBJ2-2
ASSAAGTGTGELF
>TRBV7-2|TRBJ1-2
ASSPDKNYGYT
>TRBV28|TRBJ2-4
ASRDGGGKNIQY
>TRBV5-1|TRBJ1-1
ASSLGTDTEAF
>TRBV27|TRBJ1-1
ASSLIRTGFGGGTEAF
>TRBV25-1|TRBJ2-2
ASSSRGNTGELF
>TRBV28|TRBJ2-3
ASSLIAGEGTDTQY
>TRBV4-2|TRBJ2-7
ASSQRTSGGAGYEQY
>TRBV10-1|TRBJ1-2
ASSGRSGTGDNYGYT
>TRBV15|TRBJ2-1
ATSRALSNFHNEQF
>TRBV28|TRBJ1-2
ASRFTRTGRRYGYT
>TRBV2|TRBJ1-5
ASTGTGNSNQPQH
>TRBV15|TRBJ2-5
ATSRDRNRGGSTQY
>TRBV11-3|TRBJ2-3
ASSLELGGTRRHTQY
>TRBV5-4|TRBJ2-7
ASSLGQGGNSYEQY
>TRBV29-1|TRBJ2-3
SLGSGEPLDTQY
>TRBV4-3|TRBJ1-3
ASSQAGTGSGNTIY
>TRBV5-8|TRBJ2-2
ASSQGTRHTGELF
>TRBV5-8|TRBJ1-2
ASSDPGRWGPYGYT
>TRBV7-6|TRBJ1-1
ASSRTRDTEAF
>TRBV19|TRBJ2-5
ASSITLRGLQETQY
>TRBV5-1|TRBJ2-5
ATKAGGIGGETQY
>TRBV6-1|TRBJ2-3
ASTKRTRVSDTQY
>TRBV7-9|TRBJ2-2
ASSPQGPTNTGELF
>TRBV19|TRBJ1-1
ASSMKRGTEAF
>TRBV28|TRBJ2-4
ASRETGPDIQY
>TRBV5-1|TRBJ2-3
ASSLGRGGAGTDTQY
>TRBV19|TRBJ2-7
ASSMARSGRLYEQY
>TRBV6-1|TRBJ2-1
ASSVKMDRTSSYNEQF
>TRBV7-9|TRBJ1-2
ASSLGQAGRLVYGYT
>TRBV19|TRBJ2-2
ASTNPNTGELF
>TRBV4-2|TRBJ1-2
ASSQAPTGDLYGYT